The source of this T cell receptor (beta chain) is a study of sequential checkpoint blockade in melanoma. The wider study: Arm A got nivolumab then ipilimumab; arm B the reverse, 1:1. After both sequences, patients received maintenance nivolumab.

The treatment here: randomized to nivolumab then ipilimumab (arm A) or the reverse (arm B). Live CD3+CD8+ CD19− CD56− cells were sorted from PBMCs. TCRdb keeps only in-frame clones here, not all; method: immunoSEQ multiplex PCR. The sample has tens of thousands of clones; roughly 70% are singletons. The length of the CDR3 is 13 residues. Germline CDR1 SGHVS, CDR2 FNYEAQ. Trimming stripped 6 bases from V and 2 bases from J, with 10 bases between. The sample consisted of CD8+ T cells sorted from blood (inferred from file names), taken from a patient given nivolumab and ipilimumab in sequence. The V and J genes are TRBV7-6 and TRBJ2-5; D possibly corresponds to TRBD2 (6 bases). The clonotype originates from a human donor with melanoma. The CDR3 DNA sequence: TGTGCCAGCAGACTACGGGGGCAAGAGACCCAGTACTTC. Translation gives CASRLRGQETQYF.